These T cell receptor beta chains were read from a single sample in a study of blood T cell repertoires in COVID-19. The assay was immunoSEQ multiplex PCR, and TCRdb's table has in-frame clones only and misses some. The sample gives about 66,000 clones, 70% to 90% of which show up once; 5.5% to 8% is in the top ten. Material for sequencing was peripheral blood. The receptors were gathered from a man aged 45 to 65 with active COVID-19. The CDR3 runs from the conserved cysteine through the conserved F or W. A D gene is named only where the DNA matches it firmly. Some rows have no size entry. The others give once, few or many, or a class for an expanded clone.

TRBJ2-3	TRBV6-6	TRBD2	-	CASSYSGGGTPDTQYF	TGTGCCAGCAGTTACTCCGGCGGGGGGACCCCAGATACGCAGTATTTT
TRBJ2-1	TRBV2	-	-	CASRVGQSSYNEQFF	TGTGCCAGCAGAGTCGGACAGAGCTCCTACAATGAGCAGTTCTTC
TRBJ2-7	TRBV18	TRBD2	-	CASSPPGLAGGQAYEQYF	TGTGCCAGCTCACCACCGGGACTAGCGGGGGGCCAGGCCTACGAGCAGTACTTC
TRBJ2-5	TRBV27	TRBD1	-	CASSASGTGKETQYF	TGTGCCAGCAGTGCGTCCGGGACAGGGAAAGAGACCCAGTACTTC
TRBJ1-6	TRBV7-9	-	few	CASSLAGLLGSPLHF	TGTGCCAGCAGCTTAGCGGGGCTCTTGGGGTCACCCCTCCACTTT
TRBJ1-6	TRBV2	-	-	CASKNNFGVSPLHF	TGTGCCAGCAAGAACAATTTCGGGGTTTCACCCCTCCACTTT
TRBJ2-3	TRBV5-1	-	-	CASSARVTDTQYF	TGCGCCAGCAGCGCGAGGGTCACAGATACGCAGTATTTT
TRBJ1-6	TRBV5-1	TRBD1	-	CASSLEQGASSPLHF	TGCGCCAGCAGCTTGGAACAGGGGGCTAGTTCACCCCTCCACTTT
TRBJ1-5	TRBV6-1	-	-	CASSEGSVDQPQHF	TGTGCCAGCAGTGAAGGGTCAGTTGATCAGCCCCAGCATTTT
TRBJ2-1	TRBV24-1	TRBD2	-	CATSDPVPSGRDEQFF	TGTGCCACCAGTGATCCCGTTCCTAGCGGGAGGGATGAGCAGTTCTTC
TRBJ2-7	TRBV6-5	TRBD2	-	CASRREGLAYEQYF	TGTGCCAGCAGACGGGAGGGATTGGCGTACGAGCAGTACTTC
TRBJ2-3	TRBV6-5	TRBD2	-	CASSYSPSGGDTQYF	TGTGCCAGCAGTTACTCTCCTAGCGGTGGAGATACGCAGTATTTT
TRBJ2-1	TRBV9	TRBD2	-	CASSVETGGRSYNEQFF	TGTGCCAGCAGCGTAGAGACGGGAGGGAGATCCTACAATGAGCAGTTCTTC
TRBJ1-2	TRBV11-2	-	-	CASSPGISGAQSGYTF	TGTGCCAGCAGCCCAGGCATTTCAGGGGCGCAGAGTGGCTACACCTTC
TRBJ2-2	TRBV6-6	TRBD2	-	CASSPRGSTSAFLNTGELFF	TGTGCCAGCAGTCCCAGAGGGTCGACTAGCGCTTTCCTTAACACCGGGGAGCTGTTTTTT
TRBJ2-5	TRBV27	-	-	CASSTPGETQYF	TGTGCCAGCAGCACCCCGGGGGAGACCCAGTACTTC
TRBJ2-3	TRBV14	-	-	CASSHPEAASTDTQYF	TGTGCCAGCAGCCACCCGGAAGCGGCAAGCACAGATACGCAGTATTTT
TRBJ1-5	TRBV30	TRBD1	-	CAWSPGQNQPQHF	TGTGCCTGGAGTCCGGGACAGAATCAGCCCCAGCATTTT
TRBJ2-1	TRBV12-5	-	-	CASGLTGTGTFNNEQFF	TGTGCTAGTGGTTTGACGGGGACTGGGACGTTTAACAATGAGCAGTTCTTC
TRBJ2-6	TRBV9	-	-	CASSVGGRGANVLTF	TGTGCCAGCAGCGTCGGGGGGCGTGGGGCCAACGTCCTGACTTTC
TRBJ1-3	TRBV4-2	-	medium-sized	CASSQGGGMGNTIYF	TGTGCCAGCAGCCAAGGTGGAGGGATGGGAAACACCATATATTTT
TRBJ2-5	TRBV5-4	TRBD2	-	CASSLAGGQETQYF	TGTGCCAGCAGCTTGGCGGGGGGCCAAGAGACCCAGTACTTC
TRBJ2-3	TRBV19	TRBD2	once	CASSLLAGGRDTQYF	TGTGCCAGTAGTCTCCTAGCGGGAGGGAGAGATACGCAGTATTTT
TRBJ2-7	TRBV7-9	TRBD2	-	CASSSGTSLYEQYF	TGTGCCAGCAGCTCCGGGACTAGCCTTTACGAGCAGTACTTC
TRBJ1-1	TRBV5-1	TRBD1	-	CASSLGDRGRGTEAFF	TGCGCCAGCAGCTTGGGAGACAGGGGTCGGGGCACTGAAGCTTTCTTT
TRBJ2-1	TRBV6-6	TRBD2	-	CASASGERLNEQFF	TGTGCCAGCGCGAGCGGGGAAAGGCTCAATGAGCAGTTCTTC
TRBJ1-5	TRBV12-3/TRBV12-4	-	-	CASSLGGQQPQHF	TGTGCCAGCAGTTTGGGGGGGCAACAGCCCCAGCATTTT
TRBJ1-1	TRBV2	-	-	CASSARTTNTEAFF	TGTGCCAGCAGTGCTCGGACAACGAACACTGAAGCTTTCTTT
TRBJ1-1	TRBV6-5	-	-	CASTKTPARVTEAFF	TGTGCCAGCACAAAAACCCCAGCCAGGGTCACTGAAGCTTTCTTT
TRBJ1-1	TRBV27	-	-	CASSLSGGEDTEAFF	TGTGCCAGCAGTTTATCCGGCGGGGAGGACACTGAAGCTTTCTTT
TRBJ1-5	TRBV7-2	-	few	CASSSHQGQPQHF	TGTGCCAGCAGCTCGCACCAGGGGCAGCCCCAGCATTTT